This TCR beta chain was sequenced in a study of identical twins. Study-level results: Abundant beta clonotypes from cord blood bore fewer insertions; memory repertoires lacked this pattern.

A universal primer site was added by template switching, and unique molecular identifiers were carried by the cDNA. TCRdb itself ran the 5' RACE reads through MiXCR, one entry per CDR3 protein. Found here are 240,000 or so distinct CDR3 sequences, about 10% of them singletons; the top ten hold over 8%. The CDR3 extends over 16 amino acids. Trimming removed 1 base from V and 1 base from J, with 10 bases in between. Of note for this clonotype: Its antigen is not identified.

The chain joins TRBV12-3 or TRBV12-4 to TRBJ1-4; tentative D call: TRBD1 (6 bases). Sequenced material: memory T cells sorted from blood. This clonotype was obtained from a man in his forties or fifties in good health. The CDR3 protein is CASSLGGAVTNEKLFF. DNA for the CDR3: TGTGCCAGCAGTTTAGGGGGGGCGGTAACTAATGAAAAACTGTTTTTT.